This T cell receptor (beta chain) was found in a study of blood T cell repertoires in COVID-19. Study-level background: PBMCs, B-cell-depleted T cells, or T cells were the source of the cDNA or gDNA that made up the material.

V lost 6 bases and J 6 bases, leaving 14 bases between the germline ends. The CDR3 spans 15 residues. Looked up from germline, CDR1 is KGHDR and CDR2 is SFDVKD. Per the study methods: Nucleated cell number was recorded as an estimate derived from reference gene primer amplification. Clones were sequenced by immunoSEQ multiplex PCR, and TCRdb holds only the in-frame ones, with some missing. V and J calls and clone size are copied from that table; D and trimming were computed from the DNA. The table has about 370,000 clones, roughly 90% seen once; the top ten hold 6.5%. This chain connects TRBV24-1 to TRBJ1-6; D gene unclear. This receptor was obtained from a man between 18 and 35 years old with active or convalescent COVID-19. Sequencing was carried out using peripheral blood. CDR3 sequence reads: CATSIMRVANSPLHF. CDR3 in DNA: TGTGCCACCAGTATAATGCGGGTAGCTAATTCACCCCTCCACTTT.